Listed below are T cell receptor beta chains from one sample, sequenced in a study of HIV-infected patients and healthy controls. TCRdb independently ran MiXCR on the 5' RACE reads; one entry per CDR3 protein. The sample has more than 10,000 distinct CDR3 sequences; 9.5% to 13% are singletons. The sequenced sample consisted of blood. These receptors came from an adult in good health. CDR3s leave out the opening cysteine and the closing phenylalanine or tryptophan. A row's size may be missing; if present it is once, few, many or a size class.

abundance	j_gene	v_gene	CDR3aa
medium-sized	TRBJ2-1	TRBV7-2	ASSLFTSGSNEQF
many	TRBJ1-2	TRBV2	ARQTGRNYGYT
medium-sized	TRBJ2-3	TRBV20-1	SARGVTDEGADTQY
many	TRBJ2-7	TRBV7-9	ASSLVSGRSYEQY
medium-sized	TRBJ1-2	TRBV2	ASSEFRGSPNYGYT
medium-sized	TRBJ2-3	TRBV5-1	ASSFIAGGSTDTQY
few	TRBJ1-4	TRBV10-3	AITRVVRTRCEKLF
NA	TRBJ1-1	TRBV28	ASRTGGAQNTEAF
many	TRBJ2-1	TRBV24-1	ATSATAHSYNEQF
NA	TRBJ2-1	TRBV29-1	SVRRANNEQF
NA	TRBJ1-5	TRBV2	ASSGGNQPQH
medium-sized	TRBJ1-4	TRBV30	AWSLGGVGEKLF
medium-sized	TRBJ1-6	TRBV7-2	ASSLVSQGNSPLH
many	TRBJ2-1	TRBV28	ASRGLQGSSYNEQF
NA	TRBJ2-3	TRBV28	ASRSFRMTGATDTQY
many	TRBJ2-1	TRBV5-1	ASSLGPGGDEQF
NA	TRBJ2-1	TRBV4-1	ASSQAPLTDYQQF
many	TRBJ2-1	TRBV28	ASSFVVQVYNEQF
NA	TRBJ2-5	TRBV7-9	ASSSPRTGGGWLY
medium-sized	TRBJ1-1	TRBV2	ASSGAASLRGEAF
many	TRBJ1-2	TRBV10-1	ASSSDLNYGYT
few	TRBJ2-7	TRBV18	ASSPGSVSYEQY
many	TRBJ1-1	TRBV20-1	SARDRRVTEAF
few	TRBJ2-3	TRBV28	ASGITAGQGTDTQY
NA	TRBJ1-1	TRBV20-1	SAGTGLAF
many	TRBJ2-5	TRBV10-1	ASRDPRSETQY
medium-sized	TRBJ1-2	TRBV27	ASSLSSGVGYT
medium-sized	TRBJ1-2	TRBV3-1	ASSQRGYGYT
few	TRBJ2-5	TRBV10-3	ATKGLQETQY
medium-sized	TRBJ2-7	TRBV27	ASSLNGPGQGEQY
NA	TRBJ1-3	TRBV7-9	ASSLSTPGNTIY
many	TRBJ1-1	TRBV29-1	SVEGRMNTEAF
many	TRBJ2-1	TRBV24-1	ATSIPISSYNEQF